Here is one TCR beta chain with its context. Its matching antigen is unknown. The V segment lost 1 base and the J segment 4 bases; nucleotides outside the gene matches: 7. The CDR3 is 16 amino acids. The germline CDR1 and CDR2 sequences are SGHNT and YYREEE (reference sequence). Method: immunoSEQ multiplex PCR; TCRdb's copy keeps in-frame clones and lacks some. In the table there are 50,000 to 70,000 clones, 80% to 90% of which are singletons. The sample originates from a study of identifying expanded T cells in peripheral blood. Overall study results and limits: About 1.3 clones differed between technical replicates, versus around 15 and 19 over time.

The sequencing sample was made of blood. This sequence was found in a person aged 18 to 75 in good health. The chain carries TRBV5-4 and TRBJ2-5; TRBD2 agrees at 10 bases. CDR3 sequence reads: CASSLTSGTQRETQYF. CDR3 DNA: TGTGCCAGCAGCTTGACTAGCGGGACACAAAGAGAGACCCAGTACTTC.